This TCR beta chain originates from a study of shared T cell receptors in the human thymus (dated by TCRdb to the early 2020s). Context from the whole study: The study investigated the way shared, self-reactive T-cell receptor alpha chains are produced in the human thymus.

CDR1 MDHEN and CDR2 SYDVKM are derived from the germline V gene. Trimming takes 5 bases from V and 7 bases from J, and the germline ends sit 26 bases apart. The CDR3 goes from the cysteine to the phenylalanine over 18 residues. Solely the CDR3 DNA is kept, with 54 bases framed from the first base. Libraries were prepared through the immunoSEQ multiplex PCR assay. Here the immuneACCESS table is served through TCRdb, limited to in-frame sequences with V and J called. Missing clones are a known gap in these copies; in checked studies unresolved V genes cover under half, and the rest lacks a known reason. The sample profile shows 550,000 to 800,000 clones; approximately 83% of them were found once. Over 0.008% of the sample is held by the ten biggest clonotypes. As concerns this clone: This receptor's antigen is unknown. Per-base qualities were not stored, and no clone one base away is much larger.

These data were also filed under a second study, of human thymus T cells. Looking at the second paper: In Finland, the donors were immunologically healthy infants who were having open corrective cardiac surgery for congenital heart defects. Thymus tissue was obtained as surgical resects removed during corrective cardiac surgery. Usage of V and J gene segments appeared to be biased in both the thymic and the peripheral blood repertoires. The related research reported highly overlapping thymic TCR repertoires among unrelated individuals. The study characterized TCR alpha and beta repertoires from about 8 infant thymus samples and a few related peripheral blood samples. Donor ages ranged from roughly 7 to 244 days, and the cohort comprised six or seven male and a couple of female infants. After being mechanically released from the tissue, thymocytes were kept at -70 degrees C in pellets of 10-30 million cells. A QIAsymphony instrument was used to extract genomic DNA from the frozen cell pellets. Using the immunoSEQ multiplex PCR assay, the TCRB and TCRAD loci were amplified from a standardized quantity of quality-controlled genomic DNA. The amplicons spanned the V(D)J region and were long enough to cover the CDR3 and allow V and J genes to be identified. Amplicon sequencing was performed on an Illumina platform through the commercial immunoSEQ service. Primer bias and sequencing errors were corrected as previously described, and TCRAD and TCRB were defined on the basis of the IMGT database. The repertoires were analysed using immunoSEQ Analyzer 3.0 and VDJTools for basic statistics, V/J segment usage, diversity estimates, rarefaction and pairwise overlap. To estimate diversity, the Chao1, ChaoE, Efron-Thisted, Shannon and inverse Simpson indices were applied, and diversity was also estimated on datasets down-sampled to the smallest sample. Repertoire overlap was determined by strict matching of CDR3 nucleotide sequence, V gene and J gene, and Jaccard-based multidimensional scaling clustering was applied. On average, roughly 740,000 unique TCRB clonotypes were obtained from thymus samples, compared with about 84,000 from blood samples.

The TCR comes from a girl in the first two years of life with a congenital heart defect. Donor details come from another sample of the same person, matched by shared clones. Recombination joined TRBV28 with TRBJ1-4, with no reliable assignment of the D segment. Material for sequencing was thymocytes. In nucleotides, the sequence is TGTGCCAGCAGTCGAACAAAAGAAACACGGGGTGACGGTGAAAAACTGTTTTTT. Its protein reads: CASSRTKETRGDGEKLFF. Joined to the reference TRBV28 and TRBJ1-4 proteins, this CDR3 gives the full variable domain: DVKVTQSSRYLVKRTGEKVFLECVQDMDHENMFWYRQDPGLGLRLIYFSYDVKMKEKGDIPEGYSVSREKKERFSLILESASTNQTSMYLCASSRTKETRGDGEKLFFGSGTQLSVL.